Listed below are T cell receptor beta chains from one sample, sequenced in a study of blood T cell repertoires in COVID-19. Produced via immunoSEQ multiplex PCR; TCRdb's table is partial and in-frame only. The data contain around 170,000 clones, around 90% of them singletons. Sequenced: peripheral blood. Receptor source: a man aged 55-75 years with COVID-19, enrolled during active disease. The CDR3 runs from the conserved cysteine through the conserved F or W. D genes are given only for firm matches. Clone size, where shown, is once, few, many, or a class for clones that have expanded.

>TRBJ1-3|TRBD1|few|TRBV7-9
TGTGCCAGCAGCTTAGACAGGGGCTCTGGAAACACCATATATTTT
CASSLDRGSGNTIYF
>TRBJ1-1|TRBD1|.|TRBV7-3
TGTGCCAGCAGCCGGACAGGGGGCCTGAACACTGAAGCTTTCTTT
CASSRTGGLNTEAFF
>TRBJ1-4|TRBD1|.|TRBV24-1
TGTGCCACCAGCACAGGGGGCACGGCTAATGAAAAACTGTTTTTT
CATSTGGTANEKLFF
>TRBJ2-7|TRBD1|.|TRBV7-2
TGTGCCAGCAGCTTTGCGTGGACAGGGAGGAACGAGCAGTACTTC
CASSFAWTGRNEQYF
>TRBJ1-3|.|.|TRBV7-2
TGTGCCACCTCACAGAGCTCTGGAAACACCATATATTTT
CATSQSSGNTIYF
>TRBJ1-6|.|.|TRBV19
TGTGCCAGTAGCACTTCGACAGGTACTACTTCACCCCTCCACTTT
CASSTSTGTTSPLHF
>TRBJ2-7|TRBD1|.|TRBV12-5
TGTGCTAGTGGTTTGCGAGGGACAGGGAGTGGCGAGCAGTACTTC
CASGLRGTGSGEQYF
>TRBJ2-2|TRBD1|.|TRBV9
TGTGCCAGCAGCGGGGACAGCAAGGCCGGGGAGCTGTTTTTT
CASSGDSKAGELFF
>TRBJ1-1|.|.|TRBV10-3
TGTGCCATCAGTGACAGGGGTTCTAGGACTGAAGCTTTCTTT
CAISDRGSRTEAFF
>TRBJ1-2|TRBD1|.|TRBV7-6
TGTGCCAGCAGCTCTACTATGACAGGGGGCTTTGGCTACACCTTC
CASSSTMTGGFGYTF
>TRBJ2-2|TRBD1|.|TRBV3-1/TRBV3-2
TGTGCCAGCAGCCAAGATCTGACAGGGCGCGGGGAGCTGTTTTTT
CASSQDLTGRGELFF
>TRBJ1-5|TRBD1|.|TRBV18
TGTGCCAGCTCACCTACAGGGGGTGATCAGCCCCAGCATTTT
CASSPTGGDQPQHF
>TRBJ2-1|.|.|TRBV12-3/TRBV12-4
TGTGCCACCCAGGTGTCGGGGTGGAATGAGCAGTTCTTC
CATQVSGWNEQFF
>TRBJ1-2|TRBD1|.|TRBV19
TGTGCCAGTACCCCCGGGACAGGATTTAACTATGGCTACACCTTC
CASTPGTGFNYGYTF
>TRBJ2-1|.|.|TRBV6-5
TGTGCCAGCAGTAGGGCGGTGAAGGGAGGAAGTGAGCAGTTCTTC
CASSRAVKGGSEQFF
>TRBJ1-1|.|.|TRBV14
TGTGCCAGCGGAAGGGGCGCCGCTGAAGCTTTCTTT
CASGRGAAEAFF
>TRBJ2-7|TRBD2|.|TRBV5-4
TGTGCCAGCAGCCAGCCCTCTCTAGCGGGAGGTAACGAGCAGTACTTC
CASSQPSLAGGNEQYF
>TRBJ2-1|.|.|TRBV5-4
TGTGCCAGCAGCTTTGACAGCAACTCCTACAATGAGCAGTTCTTC
CASSFDSNSYNEQFF
>TRBJ1-2|TRBD1|.|TRBV27
TGTGCCAGCAGTTTATCGGGACAGTATGGCTACACCTTC
CASSLSGQYGYTF
>TRBJ2-5|TRBD2|.|TRBV18
TGTGCCAGCTCACCAGGGACTAGCGGGAAGGAGACCCAGTACTTC
CASSPGTSGKETQYF
>TRBJ2-5|.|few|TRBV20-1
TGCAGTGCTAGTAAAGGGGAAGAGACCCAGTACTTC
CSASKGEETQYF
>TRBJ1-1|.|.|TRBV11-1
TGTGCCAGCAGCTCGGGAGAGAACACTGAAGCTTTCTTT
CASSSGENTEAFF
>TRBJ2-1|TRBD1|.|TRBV14
TGTGCCAGCAGCCAAGATCAGGGGGCGAGACCATACAATGAGCAGTTCTTC
CASSQDQGARPYNEQFF
>TRBJ1-1|.|.|TRBV25-1
TGTGCCAGCAGTGAATCGGGAGGGGTTAACACTGAAGCTTTCTTT
CASSESGGVNTEAFF
>TRBJ1-1|.|.|TRBV28
TGTGCCAGCAGCCTAAACAGGGTGAACACTGAAGCTTTCTTT
CASSLNRVNTEAFF
>TRBJ1-2|.|once|TRBV27
TGTGCCAGCAGTTTATCGGAACCACAGGTCTCCGGCTACACCTTC
CASSLSEPQVSGYTF
>TRBJ1-1|.|.|TRBV5-1
TGCGCCAGCAGCTTGGTCACAGGGCCGCCTGAAGCTTTCTTT
CASSLVTGPPEAFF
>TRBJ1-2|.|.|TRBV28
TGTGCCAGCGGGGGCCAAAACTACCTCTATGGCTACACCTTC
CASGGQNYLYGYTF
>TRBJ1-4|.|once|TRBV28
TGTGCCAGCAGTTTATGGAGTGAAAAACTGTTTTTT
CASSLWSEKLFF
>TRBJ1-4|.|.|TRBV2
TGTGCCAGCAGTGGGGGTTCCGGGGGGCTGAATGAAAAACTGTTTTTT
CASSGGSGGLNEKLFF
>TRBJ1-1|.|.|TRBV30
TGTGCCTGGAGTCCCCAACAGACGTGGATCGGAGCTTTCTTT
CAWSPQQTWIGAFF
>TRBJ2-5|.|.|TRBV18
TGTGCCAGCTCACCTCCGGGTTTCGTGGAGACCCAGTACTTC
CASSPPGFVETQYF
>TRBJ2-4|TRBD2|.|TRBV28
TGTGCCAGCAGTGTCCCGGGAGGAATAGCCAAAAACATTCAGTACTTC
CASSVPGGIAKNIQYF
>TRBJ2-1|TRBD2|.|TRBV20-1
TGCAGTGCTAGTAGCGGGAGGGCGCCTAATGAGCAGTTCTTC
CSASSGRAPNEQFF
>TRBJ1-1|.|.|TRBV7-9
TGTGCCAGCAGCTGGCACAGGGTACAGAACACTGAAGCTTTCTTT
CASSWHRVQNTEAFF
>TRBJ2-5|TRBD2|.|TRBV18
TGTGCCAGCTCACCACCGGGGACTAGCTGGGAGACCCAGTACTTC
CASSPPGTSWETQYF
>TRBJ1-1|TRBD1|.|TRBV6-2/TRBV6-3
TGTGCCAGCAGTTCGGGACAGGGGAACACTGAAGCTTTCTTT
CASSSGQGNTEAFF